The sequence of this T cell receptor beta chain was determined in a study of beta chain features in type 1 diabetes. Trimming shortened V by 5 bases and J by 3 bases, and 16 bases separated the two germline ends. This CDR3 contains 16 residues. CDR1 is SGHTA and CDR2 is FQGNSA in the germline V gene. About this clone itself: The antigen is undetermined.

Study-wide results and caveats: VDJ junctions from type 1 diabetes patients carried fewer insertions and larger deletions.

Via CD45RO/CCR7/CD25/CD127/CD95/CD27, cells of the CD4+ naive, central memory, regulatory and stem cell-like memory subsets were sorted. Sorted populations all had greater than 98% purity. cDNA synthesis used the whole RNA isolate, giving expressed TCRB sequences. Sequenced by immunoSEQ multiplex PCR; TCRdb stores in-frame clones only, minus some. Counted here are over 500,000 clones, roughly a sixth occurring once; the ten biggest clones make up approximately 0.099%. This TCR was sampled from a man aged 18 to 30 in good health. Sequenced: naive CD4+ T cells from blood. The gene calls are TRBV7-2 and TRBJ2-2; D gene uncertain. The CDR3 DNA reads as TGTGCCAGCAGCCCAGCTGTGGGCAGATACACCGGGGAGCTGTTTTTT. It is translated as CASSPAVGRYTGELFF.